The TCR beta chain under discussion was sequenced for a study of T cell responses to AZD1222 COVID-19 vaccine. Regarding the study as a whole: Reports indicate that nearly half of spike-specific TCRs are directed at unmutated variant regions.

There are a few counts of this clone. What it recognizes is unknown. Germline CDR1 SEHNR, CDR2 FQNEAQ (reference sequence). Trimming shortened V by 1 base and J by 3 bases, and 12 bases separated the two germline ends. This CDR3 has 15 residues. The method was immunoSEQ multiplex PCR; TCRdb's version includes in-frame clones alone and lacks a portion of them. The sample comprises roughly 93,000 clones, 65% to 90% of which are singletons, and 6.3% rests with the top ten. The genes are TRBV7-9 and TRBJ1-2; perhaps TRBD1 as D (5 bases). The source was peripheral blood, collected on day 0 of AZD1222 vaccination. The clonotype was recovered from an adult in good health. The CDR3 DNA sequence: TGTGCCAGCAGCTTAGGTGCGGGGACGTACTATGGCTACACCTTC. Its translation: CASSLGAGTYYGYTF.